A single sample gave rise to the 6 T cell receptor beta chains below, sequenced in a study of long-term antiretroviral therapy in people with HIV. The authors ran the immunoSEQ assay, v3.0, at survey level. The protocol was immunoSEQ multiplex PCR, while the TCRdb copy is restricted to in-frame clones and leaves out a portion. The sample lists approximately 21,000 clones, roughly 80% seen once, with around 5.1% in the top ten. The source material was unsorted PBMCs, sampled 0.3 years after starting antiretroviral therapy. The receptors derive from a man aged 50 to 60 with HIV.

V is TRBV10-1 and J is TRBJ1-1, with no clear D. Germline V gives CDR1 WNHNN, CDR2 SYGVQD (reference sequence). Trimming left V 3 bases short and J 4 bases short, with 18 bases between. There are 16 residues in the CDR3. DNA of the CDR3: TGCGCCAGCAGTGACCACGGGGTGCCGCCGCCCACTGAAGCTTTCTTT. This translates into CASSDHGVPPPTEAFF.

The chain joins TRBV5-1 to TRBJ2-7; 7 bases fit TRBD2. Unmatched junction bases numbered 12, after V lost 4 bases and J lost 5 bases. The CDR3 runs to 15 residues. CDR1 is SGHRS, CDR2 YFSETQ, per germline. CDR3 sequence: CASSPRAGAQNEQYF. As DNA, the CDR3 is TGCGCCAGCAGCCCCCGGGCGGGAGCACAGAACGAGCAGTACTTC.

The chain recombines TRBV9 with TRBJ1-1; D is undetermined. Trimming cost V 0 bases and J 1 base, with 10 bases left between them. Looked up from germline, CDR1 is SGDLS and CDR2 is YYNGEE. This CDR3 spans 15 amino acids. For the CDR3, the DNA is TGTGCCAGCAGCGTAGGGTCCGCCTCGAACACTGAAGCTTTCTTT. Encoded protein: CASSVGSASNTEAFF.

This chain links TRBV10-3 with TRBJ1-2; D gene uncertain. This CDR3 is built from 13 residues. The V gene's germline CDR1 is ENHRY and CDR2 SYGVKD. Trimming shortened V by 2 bases and J by 8 bases, and 12 bases separated the two germline ends. For the CDR3, the DNA is TGTGCCATCAGTGAGCACAGAAATAAGGGCTACACCTTC. Amino acid sequence: CAISEHRNKGYTF.

On this clone: At one end the junction does not follow the germline gene, possibly because of a read error. The CDR3 coding sequence is TGTGCCTGGAGTGTATCCGGGTTCCGTGCGACCTTT. Translation gives CAWSVSGFRATF. The chain carries TRBV30 and TRBJ1-1; D ambiguous. The length of the CDR3 is 12 residues. Germline V CDR1 and CDR2: GTSNPN, SVGIG (reference sequence). Combining the CDR3 with reference TRBV30 and TRBJ1-1 gives the whole variable domain SQTIHQWPATLVQPVGSPLSLECTVEGTSNPNLYWYRQAAGRGLQLLFYSVGIGQISSEVPQNLSASRPQDRQFILSSKKLLLSDSGFYLCAWSVSGFRATFGQGTRLTVV.

V and J are TRBV2 and TRBJ2-7; D is perhaps TRBD1 (5 bases). V lost 3 bases to trimming and J lost 6 bases, with 12 bases between them. Germline assignment: CDR1 SNHLY and CDR2 FYNNEI. This CDR3 region has 13 residues. As DNA, the CDR3 is TGTGCCAGCAGTGAGGGTCCTACAGGCGAGCAGTACTTC. It encodes CASSEGPTGEQYF.